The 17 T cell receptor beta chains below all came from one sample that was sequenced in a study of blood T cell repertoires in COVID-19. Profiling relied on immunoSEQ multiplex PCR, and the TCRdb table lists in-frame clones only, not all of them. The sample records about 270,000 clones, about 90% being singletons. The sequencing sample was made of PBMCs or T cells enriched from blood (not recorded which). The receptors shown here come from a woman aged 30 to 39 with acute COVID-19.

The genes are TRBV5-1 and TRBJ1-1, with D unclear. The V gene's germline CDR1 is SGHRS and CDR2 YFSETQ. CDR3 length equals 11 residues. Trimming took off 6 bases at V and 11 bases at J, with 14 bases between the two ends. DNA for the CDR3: TGCGCCAGCAACGGGAATGGATACGCTTTCTTT. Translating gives CASNGNGYAFF.

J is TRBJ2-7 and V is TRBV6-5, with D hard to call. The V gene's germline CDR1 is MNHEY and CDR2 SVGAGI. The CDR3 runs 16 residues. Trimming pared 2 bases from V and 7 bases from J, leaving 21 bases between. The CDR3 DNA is TGTGCCAGCAGTTACCGCCCGGCCGCCCAATGGCGGGAGCAGTACTTC. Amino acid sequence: CASSYRPAAQWREQYF.

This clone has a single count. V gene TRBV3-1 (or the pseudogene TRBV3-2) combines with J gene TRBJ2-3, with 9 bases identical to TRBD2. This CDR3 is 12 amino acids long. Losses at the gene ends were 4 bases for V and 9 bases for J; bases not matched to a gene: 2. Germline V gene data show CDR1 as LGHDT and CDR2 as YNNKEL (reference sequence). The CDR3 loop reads CASSPLAGTQYF. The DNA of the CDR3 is TGTGCCAGCAGCCCGCTAGCGGGGACGCAGTATTTT.

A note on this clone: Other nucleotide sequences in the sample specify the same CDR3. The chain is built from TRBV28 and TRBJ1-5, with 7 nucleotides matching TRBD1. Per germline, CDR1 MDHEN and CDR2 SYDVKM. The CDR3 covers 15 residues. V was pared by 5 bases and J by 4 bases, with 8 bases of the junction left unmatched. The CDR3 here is CASSPRQGSNQPQHF. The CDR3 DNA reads TGTGCCAGCAGTCCCCGACAGGGCTCGAATCAGCCCCAGCATTTT.

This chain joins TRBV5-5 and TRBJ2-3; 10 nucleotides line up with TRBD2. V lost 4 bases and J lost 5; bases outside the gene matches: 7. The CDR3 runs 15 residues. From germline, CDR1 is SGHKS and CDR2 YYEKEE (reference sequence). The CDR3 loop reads CASSKLAGDGDTQYF. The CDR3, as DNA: TGTGCCAGCAGCAAGCTAGCGGGAGACGGAGATACGCAGTATTTT.

The CDR3 sequence is CATPGIPTSYLYEQYF. The CDR3 DNA reads TGCGCCACCCCGGGAATTCCCACTAGTTACCTCTACGAGCAGTACTTC. V is TRBV5-1 and J is TRBJ2-7; the D gene is possibly TRBD2 (5 bases). Trimming left V 9 bases short and J 3 bases short, with 25 bases between. Germline V gives CDR1 SGHRS, CDR2 YFSETQ. The CDR3 loop spans 16 amino acids.

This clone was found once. The CDR3 coding sequence is TGTGCCAGCAGTTTGGGACAGGGGGCGACAGATACGCAGTATTTT. This gives the protein CASSLGQGATDTQYF. The chain links TRBV27 to TRBJ2-3; 12 bases map to TRBD1. The CDR3 is made up of 15 amino acids. CDR1 MNHEY and CDR2 SMNVEV come from the germline V gene (reference sequence). J gave up 3 bases and V 3 bases, and 1 base lay outside the gene matches.

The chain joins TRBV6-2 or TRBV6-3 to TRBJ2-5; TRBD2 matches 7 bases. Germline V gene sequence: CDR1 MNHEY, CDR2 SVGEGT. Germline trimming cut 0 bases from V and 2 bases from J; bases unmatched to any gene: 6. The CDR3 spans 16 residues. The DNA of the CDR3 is TGTGCCAGCAGTTACTCCTCCGGGACTACGCAAGAGACCCAGTACTTC. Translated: CASSYSSGTTQETQYF.

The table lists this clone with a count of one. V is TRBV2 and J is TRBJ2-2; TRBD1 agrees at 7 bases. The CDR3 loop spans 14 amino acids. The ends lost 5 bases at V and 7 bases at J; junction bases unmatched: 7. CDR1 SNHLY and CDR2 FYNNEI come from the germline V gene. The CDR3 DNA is TGTGCCAGCAGTCCGGGACAGTTGGGCGGGGAGCTGTTTTTT. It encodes CASSPGQLGGELFF.

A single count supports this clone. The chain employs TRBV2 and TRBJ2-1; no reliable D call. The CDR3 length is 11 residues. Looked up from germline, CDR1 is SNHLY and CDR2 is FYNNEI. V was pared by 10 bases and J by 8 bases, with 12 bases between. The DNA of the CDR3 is TGTGCCATTCAAAGCCCGGATGAGCAGTTCTTC. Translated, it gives CAIQSPDEQFF. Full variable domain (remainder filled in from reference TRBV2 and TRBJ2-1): EPEVTQTPSHQVTQMGQEVILRCVPISNHLYFYWYRQILGQKVEFLVSFYNNEISEKSEIFDDQFSVERPDGSNFTLKIRSTKLEDSAMYFCAIQSPDEQFFGPGTRLTVL.

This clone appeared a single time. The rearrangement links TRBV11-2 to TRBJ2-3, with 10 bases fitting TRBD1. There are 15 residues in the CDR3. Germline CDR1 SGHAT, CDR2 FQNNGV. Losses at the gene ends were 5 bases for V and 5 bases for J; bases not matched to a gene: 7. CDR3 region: CASSPTGGAGDTQYF. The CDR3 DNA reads TGTGCCAGCAGCCCGACAGGGGGCGCGGGAGATACGCAGTATTTT.

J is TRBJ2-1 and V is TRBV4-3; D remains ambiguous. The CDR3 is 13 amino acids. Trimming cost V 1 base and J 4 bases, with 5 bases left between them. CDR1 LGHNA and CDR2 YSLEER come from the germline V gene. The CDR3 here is CASSQGPYNEQFF. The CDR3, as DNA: TGCGCCAGCAGCCAAGGGCCATACAATGAGCAGTTCTTC.

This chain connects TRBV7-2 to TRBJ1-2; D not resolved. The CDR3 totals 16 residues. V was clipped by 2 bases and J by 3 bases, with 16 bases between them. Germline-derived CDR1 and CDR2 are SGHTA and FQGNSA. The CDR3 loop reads CASSLPVSGGHYGYTF. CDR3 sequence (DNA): TGTGCCAGCAGCTTACCAGTTTCGGGAGGACACTATGGCTACACCTTC. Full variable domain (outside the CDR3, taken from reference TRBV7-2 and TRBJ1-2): GAGVSQSPSNKVTEKGKDVELRCDPISGHTALYWYRQSLGQGLEFLIYFQGNSAPDKSGLPSDRFSAERTGGSVSTLTIQRTQQEDSAVYLCASSLPVSGGHYGYTFGSGTRLTVV.

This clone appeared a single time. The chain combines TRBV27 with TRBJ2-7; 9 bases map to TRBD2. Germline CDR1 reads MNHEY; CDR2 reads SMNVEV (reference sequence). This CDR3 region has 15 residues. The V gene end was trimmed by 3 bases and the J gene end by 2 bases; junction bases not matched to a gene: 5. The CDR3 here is CASSFGPSGTYEQYF. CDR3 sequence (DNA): TGTGCCAGCAGTTTTGGGCCTAGCGGGACCTACGAGCAGTACTTC.

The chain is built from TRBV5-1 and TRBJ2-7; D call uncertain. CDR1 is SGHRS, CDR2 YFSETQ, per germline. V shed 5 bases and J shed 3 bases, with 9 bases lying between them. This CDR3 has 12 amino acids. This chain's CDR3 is CASSGLNYEQYF. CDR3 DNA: TGCGCCAGCAGTGGGCTAAACTACGAGCAGTACTTC.

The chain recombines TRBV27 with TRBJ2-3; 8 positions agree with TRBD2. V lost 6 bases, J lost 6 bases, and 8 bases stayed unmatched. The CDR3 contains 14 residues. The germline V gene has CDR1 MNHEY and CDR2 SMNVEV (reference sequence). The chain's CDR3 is CASRSSGSGDTQYF. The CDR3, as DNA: TGTGCCAGCAGATCCAGCGGGAGCGGGGATACGCAGTATTTT.

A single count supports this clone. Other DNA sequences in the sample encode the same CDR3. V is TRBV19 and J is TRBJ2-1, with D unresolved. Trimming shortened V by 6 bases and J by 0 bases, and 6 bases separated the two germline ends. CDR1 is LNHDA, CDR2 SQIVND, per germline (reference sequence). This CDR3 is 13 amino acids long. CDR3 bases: TGTGCCAGTAGCACAAGCTCCTACAATGAGCAGTTCTTC. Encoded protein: CASSTSSYNEQFF.